This TCR beta chain was profiled in a study of T cells in Graves' hyperthyroidism and ophthalmopathy. The overall study: Staff took peripheral blood when the initial diagnosis was made, before any treatment began. The study, taken as a whole, reports: Blood also carried most thyroid clonotypes expanded above 0.001. Ophthalmopathy got predicted by the model a median roughly 6.1 months before its onset.

Researchers amplified the TCR beta CDR3 regions from RNA transcripts. The TCR CDR3 first-round RT-PCR relied on the HTBI primer set. MiXCR was run by TCRdb on the multiplex PCR reads, yielding one entry per CDR3 protein. The sample contains roughly 500,000 distinct CDR3 sequences, about 20% of which appear only once. Clinical symptoms, serum thyroxine, TRAb, thyroid ultrasound and orbital computed tomography established diagnosis. This clonotype was counted a few times. What it binds is not known. Trimming shortened V by 5 bases and J by 3 bases, and 17 bases separated the two germline ends. CDR3 length: 17 residues.

The sequencing sample was made of blood. V usage is TRBV12-3 or TRBV12-4 and J usage is TRBJ2-6, with D perhaps TRBD1 or TRBD2 (6 bases each). The origin of this receptor is a woman aged 70-85 years with Graves' ophthalmopathy. Here the CDR3 DNA reads TGTGCCAGCAGTGTCTGGAGAGGAGGGGGTGGGGCCAACGTCCTGACTTTC. Translating gives CASSVWRGGGGANVLTF.